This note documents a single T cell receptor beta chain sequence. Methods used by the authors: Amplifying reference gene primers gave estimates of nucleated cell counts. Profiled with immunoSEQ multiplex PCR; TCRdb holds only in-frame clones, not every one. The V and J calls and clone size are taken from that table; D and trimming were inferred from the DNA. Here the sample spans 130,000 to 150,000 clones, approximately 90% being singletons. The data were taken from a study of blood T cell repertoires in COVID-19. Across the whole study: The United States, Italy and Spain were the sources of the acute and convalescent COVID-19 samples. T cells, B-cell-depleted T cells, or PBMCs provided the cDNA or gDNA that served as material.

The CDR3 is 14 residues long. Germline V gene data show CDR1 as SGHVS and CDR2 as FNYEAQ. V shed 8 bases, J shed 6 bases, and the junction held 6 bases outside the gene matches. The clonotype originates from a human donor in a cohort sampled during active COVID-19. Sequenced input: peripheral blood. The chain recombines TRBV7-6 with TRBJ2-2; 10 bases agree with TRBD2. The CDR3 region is CASGGLAPSGELFF. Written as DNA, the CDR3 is TGTGCCAGCGGGGGACTAGCGCCCTCCGGGGAGCTGTTTTTT.